This T cell receptor beta chain was recovered during a study of regulatory T cells in long-lasting Graves disease. Time point meaning: newly diagnosed GD, antithyroid drugs for less than 3 months. PBMCs provided the RNA from which the TCR library was made. Looked up from germline, CDR1 is SGDLS and CDR2 is YYNGEE. The CDR3 totals 14 residues. The V gene end was trimmed by 3 bases and the J gene end by 5 bases; junction bases not matched to a gene: 3. The sample holds a few counts of this clonotype. Arm-PCR with iRepertoire HTBI primers amplified the CDR3 regions for these TCR beta libraries. TCRdb itself ran the multiplex PCR reads through MiXCR, one entry per CDR3 protein. Among hundreds of thousands of distinct CDR3 sequences listed, approximately 15% were seen once. These data are also associated with another study on T cells in Graves' hyperthyroidism and ophthalmopathy.

The chain is built from TRBV9 and TRBJ2-1, with 9 bases identical to TRBD1. This sequence originates from a woman under 40 with Graves disease. Material: peripheral blood mononuclear cells (PBMCs), obtained at new diagnosis, from a patient treated with antithyroid drugs. Written as DNA, the CDR3 is TGTGCCAGCAGCGCGGGACAGGGTGACAATGAGCAGTTCTTC. This encodes CASSAGQGDNEQFF.